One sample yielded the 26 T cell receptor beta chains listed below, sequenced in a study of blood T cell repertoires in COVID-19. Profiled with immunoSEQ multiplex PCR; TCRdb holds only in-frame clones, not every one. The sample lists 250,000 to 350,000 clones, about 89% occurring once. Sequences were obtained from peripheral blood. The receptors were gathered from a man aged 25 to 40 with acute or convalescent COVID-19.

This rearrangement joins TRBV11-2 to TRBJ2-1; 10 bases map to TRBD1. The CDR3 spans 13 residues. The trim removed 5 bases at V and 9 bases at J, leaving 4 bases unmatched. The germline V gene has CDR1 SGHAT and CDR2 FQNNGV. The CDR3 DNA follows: TGTGCCAGCAGCCTTGACAGGGGGCGTGAGCAGTTCTTC. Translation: CASSLDRGREQFF.

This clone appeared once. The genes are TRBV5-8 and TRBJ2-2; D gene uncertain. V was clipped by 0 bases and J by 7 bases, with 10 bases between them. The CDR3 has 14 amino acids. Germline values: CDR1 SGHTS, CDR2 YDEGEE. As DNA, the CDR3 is TGTGCCAGCAGCTTGGGCCTACGAAGCGGGGAGCTGTTTTTT. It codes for CASSLGLRSGELFF.

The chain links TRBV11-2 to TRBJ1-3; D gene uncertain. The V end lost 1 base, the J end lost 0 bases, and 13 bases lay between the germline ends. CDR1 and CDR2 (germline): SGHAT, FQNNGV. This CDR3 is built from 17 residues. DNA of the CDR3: TGTGCCAGCAGCTTAGGGACGGGAGCGAGCTCTGGAAACACCATATATTTT. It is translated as CASSLGTGASSGNTIYF.

This CDR3 reads CASSQRGEKLFF. The CDR3 coding sequence is TGTGCCAGCAGTCAAAGGGGGGAAAAACTGTTTTTT. The rearrangement joins TRBV28 to TRBJ1-4, with TRBD1 as a possible D gene (6 bases). Germline CDR1 and CDR2: MDHEN and SYDVKM. Trimming removed 5 bases at V and 8 bases at J, with 9 bases between. This CDR3 is built from 12 residues.

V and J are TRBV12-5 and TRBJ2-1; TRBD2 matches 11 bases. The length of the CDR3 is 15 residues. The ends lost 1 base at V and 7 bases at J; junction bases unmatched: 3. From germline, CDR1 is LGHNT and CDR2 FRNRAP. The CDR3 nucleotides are TGTGCTAGTGGTTTGGGGACTAGCGGGCGAAATGAGCAGTTCTTC. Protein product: CASGLGTSGRNEQFF.

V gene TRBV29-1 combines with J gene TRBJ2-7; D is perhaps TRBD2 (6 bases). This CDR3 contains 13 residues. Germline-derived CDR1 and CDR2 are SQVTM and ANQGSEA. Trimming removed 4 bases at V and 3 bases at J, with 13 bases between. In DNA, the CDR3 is TGCAGCGTTGGTTGGGGGGAACTCTACGAGCAGTACTTC. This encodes CSVGWGELYEQYF.

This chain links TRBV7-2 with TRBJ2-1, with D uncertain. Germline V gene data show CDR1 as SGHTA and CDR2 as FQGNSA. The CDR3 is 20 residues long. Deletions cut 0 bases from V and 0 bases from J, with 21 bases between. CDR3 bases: TGTGCCAGCAGCTTAGCGCCGAACCGTCGAGCTTTATCCTCCTACAATGAGCAGTTCTTC. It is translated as CASSLAPNRRALSSYNEQFF.

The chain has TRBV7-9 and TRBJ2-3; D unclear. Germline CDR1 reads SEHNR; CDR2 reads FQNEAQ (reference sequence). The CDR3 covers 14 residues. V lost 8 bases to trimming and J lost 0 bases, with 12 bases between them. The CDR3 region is CASHSAFSTDTQYF. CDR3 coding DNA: TGTGCCAGCCACAGTGCTTTCAGCACAGATACGCAGTATTTT.

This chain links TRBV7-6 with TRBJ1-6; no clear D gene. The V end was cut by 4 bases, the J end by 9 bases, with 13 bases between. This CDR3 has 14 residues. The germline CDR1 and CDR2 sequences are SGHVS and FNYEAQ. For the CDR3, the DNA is TGTGCCAGCAGCTACGACATCACCGGTTCACCCCTCCACTTT. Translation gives CASSYDITGSPLHF.

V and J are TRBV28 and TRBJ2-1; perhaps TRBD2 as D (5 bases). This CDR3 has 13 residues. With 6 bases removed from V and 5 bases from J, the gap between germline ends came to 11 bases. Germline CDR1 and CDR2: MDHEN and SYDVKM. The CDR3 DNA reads TGTGCCAGCAGAACGGGATCGGACAATGAGCAGTTCTTC. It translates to CASRTGSDNEQFF.

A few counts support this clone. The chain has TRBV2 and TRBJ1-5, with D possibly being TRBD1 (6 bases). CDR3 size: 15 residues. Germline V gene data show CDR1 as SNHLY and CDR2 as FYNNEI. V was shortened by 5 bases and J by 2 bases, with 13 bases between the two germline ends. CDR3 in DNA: TGTGCCAGCAGTCTCGACAGGCCAGGCAATCAGCCCCAGCATTTT. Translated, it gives CASSLDRPGNQPQHF.

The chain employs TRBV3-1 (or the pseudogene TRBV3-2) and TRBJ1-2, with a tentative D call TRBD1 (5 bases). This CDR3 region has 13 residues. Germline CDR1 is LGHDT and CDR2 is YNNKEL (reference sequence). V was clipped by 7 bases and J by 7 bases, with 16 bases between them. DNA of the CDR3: TGTGCCAGCACCTCGTGGGGGGGAGGTGGCTACACCTTC. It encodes CASTSWGGGGYTF.

The CDR3 sequence: CASSTGTGGLGAFF. CDR3 nucleotide sequence: TGCGCCAGCAGCACCGGGACAGGGGGTTTAGGGGCTTTCTTT. The gene calls are TRBV5-1 and TRBJ1-1; 11 bases line up with TRBD1. The germline V gene has CDR1 SGHRS and CDR2 YFSETQ. The CDR3 consists of 14 residues. V lost 4 bases, J lost 11 bases, and 10 bases stayed unmatched.

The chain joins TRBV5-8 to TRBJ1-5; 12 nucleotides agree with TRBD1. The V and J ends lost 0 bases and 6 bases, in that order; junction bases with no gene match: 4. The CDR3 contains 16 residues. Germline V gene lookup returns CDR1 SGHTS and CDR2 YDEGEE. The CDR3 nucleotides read TGTGCCAGCAGCTTGGGGGGACAGGGGGCTTTTCAGCCCCAGCATTTT. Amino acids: CASSLGGQGAFQPQHF.

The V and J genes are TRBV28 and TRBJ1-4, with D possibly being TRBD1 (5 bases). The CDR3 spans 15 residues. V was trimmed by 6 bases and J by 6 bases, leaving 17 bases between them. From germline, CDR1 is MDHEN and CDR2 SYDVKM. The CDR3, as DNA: TGTGCCAGCAGAAGCTGGGGGGAACGGGATGAAAAACTGTTTTTT. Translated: CASRSWGERDEKLFF. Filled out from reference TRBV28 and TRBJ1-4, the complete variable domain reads DVKVTQSSRYLVKRTGEKVFLECVQDMDHENMFWYRQDPGLGLRLIYFSYDVKMKEKGDIPEGYSVSREKKERFSLILESASTNQTSMYLCASRSWGERDEKLFFGSGTQLSVL.

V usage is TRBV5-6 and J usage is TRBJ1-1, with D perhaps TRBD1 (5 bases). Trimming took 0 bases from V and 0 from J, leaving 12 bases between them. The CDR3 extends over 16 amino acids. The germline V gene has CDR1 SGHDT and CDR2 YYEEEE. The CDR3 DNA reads TGTGCCAGCAGCTTGGCATGGCAGGGTCTGAACACTGAAGCTTTCTTT. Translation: CASSLAWQGLNTEAFF.

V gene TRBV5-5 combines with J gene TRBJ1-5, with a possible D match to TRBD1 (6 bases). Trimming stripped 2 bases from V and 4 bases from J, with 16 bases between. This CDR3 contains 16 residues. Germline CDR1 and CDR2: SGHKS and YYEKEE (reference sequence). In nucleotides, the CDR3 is TGTGCCAGCAGCTTTAAGGGGGTCTTTTCTAATCAGCCCCAGCATTTT. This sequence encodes CASSFKGVFSNQPQHF.

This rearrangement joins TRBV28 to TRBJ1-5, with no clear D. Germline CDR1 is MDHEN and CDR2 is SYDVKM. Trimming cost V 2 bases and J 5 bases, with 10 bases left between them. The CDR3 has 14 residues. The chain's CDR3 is CASSLNYRHQPQHF. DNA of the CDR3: TGTGCCAGCAGTTTAAATTATCGTCATCAGCCCCAGCATTTT.

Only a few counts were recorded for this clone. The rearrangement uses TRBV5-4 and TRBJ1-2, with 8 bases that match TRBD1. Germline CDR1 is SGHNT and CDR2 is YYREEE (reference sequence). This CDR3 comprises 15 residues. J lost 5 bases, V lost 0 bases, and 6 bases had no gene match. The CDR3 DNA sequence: TGTGCCAGCAGCTTGGACCCAGGGGGCTTTTATGGCTACACCTTC. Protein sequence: CASSLDPGGFYGYTF.

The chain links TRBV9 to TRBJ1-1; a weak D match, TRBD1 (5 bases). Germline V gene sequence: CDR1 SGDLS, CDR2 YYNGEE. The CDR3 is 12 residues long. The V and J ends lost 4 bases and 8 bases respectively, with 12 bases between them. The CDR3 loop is CASSSRQPEAFF. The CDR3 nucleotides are TGTGCCAGCAGCTCCCGACAGCCAGAAGCTTTCTTT.

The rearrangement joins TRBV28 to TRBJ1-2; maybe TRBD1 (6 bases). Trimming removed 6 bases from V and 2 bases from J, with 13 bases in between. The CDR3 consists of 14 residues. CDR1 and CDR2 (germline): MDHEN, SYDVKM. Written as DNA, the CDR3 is TGTGCCAGCAGGCCCGGACAGCTAAACTATGGCTACACCTTC. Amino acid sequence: CASRPGQLNYGYTF.

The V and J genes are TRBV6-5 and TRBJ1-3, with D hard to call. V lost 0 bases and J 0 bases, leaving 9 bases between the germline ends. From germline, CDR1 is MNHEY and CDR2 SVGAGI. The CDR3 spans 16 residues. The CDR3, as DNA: TGTGCCAGCAGTTACTCGGAGAGGAGCTCTGGAAACACCATATATTTT. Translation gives CASSYSERSSGNTIYF.

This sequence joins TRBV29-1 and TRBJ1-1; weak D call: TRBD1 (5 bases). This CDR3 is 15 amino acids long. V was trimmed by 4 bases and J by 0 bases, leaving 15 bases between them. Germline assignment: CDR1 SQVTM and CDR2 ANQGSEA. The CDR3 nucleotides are TGCAGCGTTGTTAAAAGTGGGGCAATGAACACTGAAGCTTTCTTT. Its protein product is CSVVKSGAMNTEAFF.

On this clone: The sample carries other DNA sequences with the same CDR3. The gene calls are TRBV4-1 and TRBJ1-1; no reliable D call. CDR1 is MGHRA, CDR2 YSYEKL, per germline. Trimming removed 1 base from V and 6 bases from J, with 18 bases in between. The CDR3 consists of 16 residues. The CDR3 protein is CASSQVLQVGRAEAFF. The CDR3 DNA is TGCGCCAGCAGCCAAGTCTTGCAGGTCGGAAGAGCTGAAGCTTTCTTT.

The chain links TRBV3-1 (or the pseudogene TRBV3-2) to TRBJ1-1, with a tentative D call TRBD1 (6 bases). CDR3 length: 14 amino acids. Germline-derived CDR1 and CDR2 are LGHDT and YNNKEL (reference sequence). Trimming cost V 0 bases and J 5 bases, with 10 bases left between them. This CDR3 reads CASSQDTRGTEAFF. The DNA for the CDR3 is TGTGCCAGCAGCCAAGATACCAGGGGTACTGAAGCTTTCTTT.

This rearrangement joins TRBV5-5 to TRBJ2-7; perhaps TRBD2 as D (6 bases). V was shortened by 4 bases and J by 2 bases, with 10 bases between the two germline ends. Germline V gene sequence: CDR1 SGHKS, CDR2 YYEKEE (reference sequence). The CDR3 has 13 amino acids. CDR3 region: CASSGGSTYEQYF. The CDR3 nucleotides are TGTGCCAGCAGCGGAGGGTCAACCTACGAGCAGTACTTC. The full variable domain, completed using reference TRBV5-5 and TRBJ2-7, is DAGVTQSPTHLIKTRGQQVTLRCSPISGHKSVSWYQQVLGQGPQFIFQYYEKEERGRGNFPDRFSARQFPNYSSELNVNALLLGDSALYLCASSGGSTYEQYFGPGTRLTVT.